Described below is a single T cell receptor beta chain sequence and its context. The CDR3 contains 13 residues. This sample stems from a study of blood T cell repertoires in COVID-19. Sequenced by immunoSEQ multiplex PCR; TCRdb stores in-frame clones only, minus some. The repertoire holds under 300,000 clones, with 84% as singletons. The chain combines TRBV21-1 with TRBJ2-3; TRBD1, the table's D call, lacks a check against the DNA. TRBV21-1 has pseudogene status. The TCR was taken from a human donor with COVID-19, enrolled during active disease. The donor label of this sample is uncertain. The sample taken for sequencing was peripheral blood. Here the CDR3 DNA reads TGTGCCAGCAGCAGGGGGCTTACAGATACGCAGTATTTT. This codes for CASSRGLTDTQYF.